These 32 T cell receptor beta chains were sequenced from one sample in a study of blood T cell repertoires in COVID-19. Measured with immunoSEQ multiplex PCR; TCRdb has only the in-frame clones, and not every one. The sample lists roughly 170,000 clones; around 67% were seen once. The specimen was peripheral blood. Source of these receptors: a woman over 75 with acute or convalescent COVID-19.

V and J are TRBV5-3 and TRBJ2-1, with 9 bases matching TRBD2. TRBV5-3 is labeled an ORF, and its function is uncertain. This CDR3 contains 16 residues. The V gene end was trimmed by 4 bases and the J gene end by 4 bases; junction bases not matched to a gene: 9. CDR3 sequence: CARSLAGSHLYNEQFF. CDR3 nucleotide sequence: TGTGCCAGAAGCCTAGCGGGGTCCCATCTATACAATGAGCAGTTCTTC.

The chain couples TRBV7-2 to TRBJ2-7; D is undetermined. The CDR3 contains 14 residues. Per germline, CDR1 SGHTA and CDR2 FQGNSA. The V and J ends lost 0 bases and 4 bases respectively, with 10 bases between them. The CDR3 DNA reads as TGTGCCAGCAGCTTAGCGGTTTCTATTTACGAGCAGTACTTC. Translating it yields CASSLAVSIYEQYF.

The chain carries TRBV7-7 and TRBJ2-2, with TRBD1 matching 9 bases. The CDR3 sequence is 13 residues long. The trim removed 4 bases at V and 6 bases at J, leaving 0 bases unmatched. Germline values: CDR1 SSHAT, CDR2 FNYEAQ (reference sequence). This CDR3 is CASSWDRAGELFF. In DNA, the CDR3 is TGTGCCAGCAGCTGGGACAGGGCCGGGGAGCTGTTTTTT.

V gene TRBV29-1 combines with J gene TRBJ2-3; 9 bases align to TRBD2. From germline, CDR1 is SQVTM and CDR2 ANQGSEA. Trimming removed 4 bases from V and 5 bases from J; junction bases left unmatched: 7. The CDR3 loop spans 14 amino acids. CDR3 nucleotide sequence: TGCAGCGTTGCCTTGACTAGCGGTGGAGATACGCAGTATTTT. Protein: CSVALTSGGDTQYF.

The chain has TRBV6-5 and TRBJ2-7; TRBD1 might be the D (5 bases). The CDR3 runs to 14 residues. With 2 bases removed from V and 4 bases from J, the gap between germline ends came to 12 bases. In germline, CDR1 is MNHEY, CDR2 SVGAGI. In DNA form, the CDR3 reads TGTGCCAGCAGTTACGGGCAGGGCCCGTACGAGCAGTACTTC. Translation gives CASSYGQGPYEQYF.

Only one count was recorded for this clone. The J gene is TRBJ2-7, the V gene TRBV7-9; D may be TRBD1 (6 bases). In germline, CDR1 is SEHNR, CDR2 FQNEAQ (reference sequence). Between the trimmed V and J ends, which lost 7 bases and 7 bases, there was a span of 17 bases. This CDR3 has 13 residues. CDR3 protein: CASTRQDPEEQYF. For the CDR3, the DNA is TGTGCCAGCACCCGACAGGATCCTGAGGAGCAGTACTTC.

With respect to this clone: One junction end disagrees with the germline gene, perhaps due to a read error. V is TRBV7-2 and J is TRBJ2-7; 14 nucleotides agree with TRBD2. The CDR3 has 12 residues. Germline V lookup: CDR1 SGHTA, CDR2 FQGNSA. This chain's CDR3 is CASSRGLAGADF. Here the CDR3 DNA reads TGTGCCAGCAGCCGGGGACTAGCGGGAGCTGACTTC.

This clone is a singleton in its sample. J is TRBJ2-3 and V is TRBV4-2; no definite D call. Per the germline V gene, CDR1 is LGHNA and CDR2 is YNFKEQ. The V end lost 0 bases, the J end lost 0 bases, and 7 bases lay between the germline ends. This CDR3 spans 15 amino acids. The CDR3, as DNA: TGTGCCAGCAGCCAAGATCTGGCTAGCACAGATACGCAGTATTTT. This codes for CASSQDLASTDTQYF.

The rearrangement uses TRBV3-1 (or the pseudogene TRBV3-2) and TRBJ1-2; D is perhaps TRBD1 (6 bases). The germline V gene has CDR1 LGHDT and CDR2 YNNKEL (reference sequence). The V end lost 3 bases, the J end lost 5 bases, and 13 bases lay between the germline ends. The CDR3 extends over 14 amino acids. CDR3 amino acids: CASSHPDSFYGYTF. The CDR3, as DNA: TGTGCCAGCAGCCACCCGGACAGTTTTTATGGCTACACCTTC.

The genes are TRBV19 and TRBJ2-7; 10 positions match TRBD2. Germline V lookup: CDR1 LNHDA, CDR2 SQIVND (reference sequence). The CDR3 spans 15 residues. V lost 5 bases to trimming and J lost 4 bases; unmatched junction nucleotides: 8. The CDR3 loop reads CASSGLAGAGYEQYF. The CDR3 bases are TGTGCCAGTAGTGGCCTAGCGGGAGCAGGATACGAGCAGTACTTC.

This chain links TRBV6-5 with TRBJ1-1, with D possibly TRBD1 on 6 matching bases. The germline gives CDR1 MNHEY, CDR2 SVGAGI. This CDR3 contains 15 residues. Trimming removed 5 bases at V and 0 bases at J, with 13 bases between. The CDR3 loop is CASSTGQTLNTEAFF. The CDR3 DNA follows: TGTGCCAGCAGTACAGGACAGACATTGAACACTGAAGCTTTCTTT.

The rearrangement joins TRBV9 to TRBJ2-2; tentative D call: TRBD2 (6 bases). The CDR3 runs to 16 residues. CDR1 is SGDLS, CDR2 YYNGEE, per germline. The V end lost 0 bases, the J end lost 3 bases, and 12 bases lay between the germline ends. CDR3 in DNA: TGTGCCAGCAGCGTAGACGGGAGCGGGTACACCGGGGAGCTGTTTTTT. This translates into CASSVDGSGYTGELFF.

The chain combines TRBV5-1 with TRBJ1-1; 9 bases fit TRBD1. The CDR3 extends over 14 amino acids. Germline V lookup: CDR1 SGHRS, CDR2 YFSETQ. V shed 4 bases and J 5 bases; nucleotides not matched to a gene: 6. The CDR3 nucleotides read TGCGCCAGCAGCCCGGGACAGGGATATACTGAAGCTTTCTTT. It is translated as CASSPGQGYTEAFF.

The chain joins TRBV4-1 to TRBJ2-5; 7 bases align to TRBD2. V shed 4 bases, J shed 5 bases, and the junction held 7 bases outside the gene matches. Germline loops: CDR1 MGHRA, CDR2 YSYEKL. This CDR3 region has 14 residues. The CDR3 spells CASSPVAGVETQYF. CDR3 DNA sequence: TGCGCCAGCAGCCCGGTGGCGGGAGTTGAGACCCAGTACTTC.

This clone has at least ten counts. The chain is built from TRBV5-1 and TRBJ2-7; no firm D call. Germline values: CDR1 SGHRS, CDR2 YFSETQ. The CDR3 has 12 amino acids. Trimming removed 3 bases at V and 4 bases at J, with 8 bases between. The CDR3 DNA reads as TGCGCCAGCAGCTCAGGATTATACGAGCAGTACTTC. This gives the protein CASSSGLYEQYF.

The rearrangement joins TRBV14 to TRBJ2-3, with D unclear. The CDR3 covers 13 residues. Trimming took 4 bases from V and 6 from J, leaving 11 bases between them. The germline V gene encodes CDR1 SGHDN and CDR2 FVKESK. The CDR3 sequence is CASSRFLGDTQYF. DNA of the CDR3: TGTGCCAGCAGCCGATTTCTCGGTGATACGCAGTATTTT.

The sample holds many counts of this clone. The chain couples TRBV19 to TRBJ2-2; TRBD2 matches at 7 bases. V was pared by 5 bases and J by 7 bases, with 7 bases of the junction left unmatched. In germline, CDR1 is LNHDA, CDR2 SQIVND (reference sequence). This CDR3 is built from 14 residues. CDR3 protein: CASSPWEGHGELFF. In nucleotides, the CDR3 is TGTGCCAGTAGTCCGTGGGAGGGTCACGGGGAGCTGTTTTTT.

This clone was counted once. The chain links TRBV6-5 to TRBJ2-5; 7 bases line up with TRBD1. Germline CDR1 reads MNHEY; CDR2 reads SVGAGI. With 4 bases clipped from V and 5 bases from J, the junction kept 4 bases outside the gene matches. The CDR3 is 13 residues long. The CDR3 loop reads CASSSTGTETQYF. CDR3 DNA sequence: TGTGCCAGCAGTTCGACAGGGACGGAGACCCAGTACTTC.

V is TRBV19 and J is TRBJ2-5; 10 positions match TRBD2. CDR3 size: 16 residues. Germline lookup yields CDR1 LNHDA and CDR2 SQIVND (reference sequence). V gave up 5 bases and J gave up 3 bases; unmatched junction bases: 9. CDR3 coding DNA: TGTGCCAGTAGTTTTCGAGCGGGAGGGGTGAAAGAGACCCAGTACTTC. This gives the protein CASSFRAGGVKETQYF.

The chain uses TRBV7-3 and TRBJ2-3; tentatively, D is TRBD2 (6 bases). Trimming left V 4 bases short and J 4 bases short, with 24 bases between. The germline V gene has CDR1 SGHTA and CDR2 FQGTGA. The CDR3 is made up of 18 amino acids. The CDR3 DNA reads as TGTGCCAGCAGCTCCGGGTCGTCGCGGGGTCGTGGGGCAGATACGCAGTATTTT. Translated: CASSSGSSRGRGADTQYF.

The CDR3 nucleotides are TGTGCCAGCAGATCCGGACTAGCGGGAGGAATATACAATGAGCAGTTCTTC. Translation gives CASRSGLAGGIYNEQFF. The chain employs TRBV5-4 and TRBJ2-1, with TRBD2 matching 14 bases. Germline CDR1 SGHNT, CDR2 YYREEE (reference sequence). This CDR3 is built from 17 residues. V trimming: 5 bases; J trimming: 4 bases; junction bases outside the gene matches: 8. Combining the CDR3 with reference TRBV5-4 and TRBJ2-1 gives the whole variable domain ETGVTQSPTHLIKTRGQQVTLRCSSQSGHNTVSWYQQALGQGPQFIFQYYREEENGRGNFPPRFSGLQFPNYSSELNVNALELDDSALYLCASRSGLAGGIYNEQFFGPGTRLTVL.

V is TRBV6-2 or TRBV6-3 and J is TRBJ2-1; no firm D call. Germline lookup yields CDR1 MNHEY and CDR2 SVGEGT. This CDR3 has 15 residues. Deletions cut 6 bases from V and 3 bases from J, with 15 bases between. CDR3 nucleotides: TGTGCCAGCAGCCCAAGCGTGGCCAACTACAATGAGCAGTTCTTC. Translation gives CASSPSVANYNEQFF.

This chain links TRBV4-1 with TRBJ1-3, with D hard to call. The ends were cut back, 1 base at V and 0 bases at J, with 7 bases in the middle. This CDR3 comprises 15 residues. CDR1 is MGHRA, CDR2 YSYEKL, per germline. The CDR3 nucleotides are TGCGCCAGCAGCCAAGCTAGCGACTCTGGAAACACCATATATTTT. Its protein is CASSQASDSGNTIYF.

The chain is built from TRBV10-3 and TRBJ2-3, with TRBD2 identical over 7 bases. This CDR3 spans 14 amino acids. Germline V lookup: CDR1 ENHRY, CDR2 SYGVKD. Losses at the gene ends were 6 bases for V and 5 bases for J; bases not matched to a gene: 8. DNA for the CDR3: TGTGCCATCAGGGAAGCGGGATCTAGAGATACGCAGTATTTT. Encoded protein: CAIREAGSRDTQYF.

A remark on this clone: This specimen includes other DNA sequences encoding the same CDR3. For the CDR3, the DNA is TGTGCCAGCTCACGCGGGACAGGCCCCAATCAGCCCCAGCATTTT. Translated: CASSRGTGPNQPQHF. The rearrangement links TRBV18 to TRBJ1-5; 8 bases fit TRBD1. The J segment lost 3 bases and the V segment lost 4 bases, leaving 5 bases of the junction unmatched. The CDR3 length is 15 residues. Germline values: CDR1 KGHSH, CDR2 LQKENI.

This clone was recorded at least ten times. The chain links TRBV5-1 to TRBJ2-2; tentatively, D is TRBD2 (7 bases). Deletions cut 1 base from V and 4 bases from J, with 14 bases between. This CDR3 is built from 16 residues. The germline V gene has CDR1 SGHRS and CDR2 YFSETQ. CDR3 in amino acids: CASSLSRGAGTGELFF. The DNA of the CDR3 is TGCGCCAGCAGCTTGTCTCGGGGGGCCGGCACCGGGGAGCTGTTTTTT.

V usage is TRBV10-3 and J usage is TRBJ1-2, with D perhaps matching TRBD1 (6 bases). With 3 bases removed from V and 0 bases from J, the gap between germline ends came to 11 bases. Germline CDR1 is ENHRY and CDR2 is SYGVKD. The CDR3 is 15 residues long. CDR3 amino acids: CAISDLDSPNYGYTF. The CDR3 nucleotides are TGTGCCATCAGTGACTTGGACAGCCCTAACTATGGCTACACCTTC.

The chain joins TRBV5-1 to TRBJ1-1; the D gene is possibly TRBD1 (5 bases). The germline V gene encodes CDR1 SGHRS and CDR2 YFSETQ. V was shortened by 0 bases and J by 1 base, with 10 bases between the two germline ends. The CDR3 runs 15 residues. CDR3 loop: CASSLDGGTNTEAFF. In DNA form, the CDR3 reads TGCGCCAGCAGCTTGGACGGGGGGACGAACACTGAAGCTTTCTTT.

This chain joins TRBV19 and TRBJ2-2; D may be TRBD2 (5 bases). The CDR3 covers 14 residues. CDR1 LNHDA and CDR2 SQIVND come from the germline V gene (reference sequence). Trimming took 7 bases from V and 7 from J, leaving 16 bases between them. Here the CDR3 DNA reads TGTGCCAGTATTGAAGGTTGGGGAGACGGGGAGCTGTTTTTT. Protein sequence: CASIEGWGDGELFF.

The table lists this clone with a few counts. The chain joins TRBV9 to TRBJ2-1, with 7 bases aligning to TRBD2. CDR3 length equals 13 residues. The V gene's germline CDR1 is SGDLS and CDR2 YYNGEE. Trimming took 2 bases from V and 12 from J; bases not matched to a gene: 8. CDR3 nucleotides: TGTGCCAGCAGCGTGGGACTAACAGGCTGGCAGTTCTTC. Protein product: CASSVGLTGWQFF.

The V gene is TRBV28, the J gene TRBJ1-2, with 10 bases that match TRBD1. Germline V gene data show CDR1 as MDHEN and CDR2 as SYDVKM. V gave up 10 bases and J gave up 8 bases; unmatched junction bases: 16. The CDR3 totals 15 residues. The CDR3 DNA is TGTGCCACCCCGACACGACAGGGGGCGTCGAGCGGCTACACCTTC. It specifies CATPTRQGASSGYTF.

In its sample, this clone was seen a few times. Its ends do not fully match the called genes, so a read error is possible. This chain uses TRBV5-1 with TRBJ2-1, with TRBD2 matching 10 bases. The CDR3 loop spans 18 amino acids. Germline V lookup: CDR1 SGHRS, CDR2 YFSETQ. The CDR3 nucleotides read TGCGCCAGCAGATTGGGGGGTAGCGGGAGGTTGTCCTACAATGAGCAGTTCTTC. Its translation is CASRLGGSGRLSYNEQFF.